This paragraph covers one TCR beta chain sequence. The target antigen is unknown. This sample was included in a study of cytomegalovirus exposure and HLA in healthy donors. Study background: A later analysis reported the same platform for the 100 to 150 validation repertoires and the roughly 670 first-cohort repertoires. Study-wide findings and caveats: Researchers reported that a few CMV-associated chains were confirmed in vitro as CMV antigen-specific.

TCRdb's table, derived via immunoSEQ multiplex PCR, lists solely in-frame clones and lacks some. The table shows 120,000 to 150,000 clones, with 88% occurring only once. This CDR3 is 15 amino acids long. J lost 4 bases, V lost 4 bases, and 9 bases had no gene match. The germline V gene encodes CDR1 MNHEY and CDR2 SMNVEV (reference sequence). The sequencing sample was made of PBMCs. This TCR was sampled from a woman under 30 in good health and CMV-seropositive. The rearrangement links TRBV27 to TRBJ1-1, with 7 bases lining up with TRBD1. CDR3 sequence reads: CASSSDRLASTEAFF. The CDR3 DNA is TGTGCCAGCAGTTCGGACAGGTTGGCGAGCACTGAAGCTTTCTTT.